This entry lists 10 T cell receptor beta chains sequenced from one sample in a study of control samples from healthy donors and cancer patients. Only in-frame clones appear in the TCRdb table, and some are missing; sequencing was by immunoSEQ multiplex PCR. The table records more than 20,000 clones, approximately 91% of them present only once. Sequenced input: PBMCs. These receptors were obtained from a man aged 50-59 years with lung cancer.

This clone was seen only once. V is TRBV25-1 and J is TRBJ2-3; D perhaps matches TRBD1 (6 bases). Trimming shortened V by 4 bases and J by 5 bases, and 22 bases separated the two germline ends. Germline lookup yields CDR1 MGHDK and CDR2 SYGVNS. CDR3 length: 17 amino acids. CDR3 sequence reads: CASSATLGAGVGDTQYF. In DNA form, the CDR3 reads TGTGCCAGCAGTGCTACCCTGGGGGCAGGGGTCGGAGATACGCAGTATTTT.

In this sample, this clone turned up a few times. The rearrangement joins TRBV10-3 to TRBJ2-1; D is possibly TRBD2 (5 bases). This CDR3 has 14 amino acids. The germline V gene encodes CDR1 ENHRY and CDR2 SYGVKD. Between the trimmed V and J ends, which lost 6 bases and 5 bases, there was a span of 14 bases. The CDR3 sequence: CAISDATRDNEQFF. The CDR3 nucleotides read TGTGCCATCAGCGACGCCACTAGGGACAATGAGCAGTTCTTC.

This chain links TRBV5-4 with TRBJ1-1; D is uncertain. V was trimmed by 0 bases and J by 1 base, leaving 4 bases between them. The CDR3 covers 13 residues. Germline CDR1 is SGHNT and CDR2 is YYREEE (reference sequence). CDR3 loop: CASSLGENTEAFF. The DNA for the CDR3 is TGTGCCAGCAGCTTGGGGGAGAACACTGAAGCTTTCTTT.

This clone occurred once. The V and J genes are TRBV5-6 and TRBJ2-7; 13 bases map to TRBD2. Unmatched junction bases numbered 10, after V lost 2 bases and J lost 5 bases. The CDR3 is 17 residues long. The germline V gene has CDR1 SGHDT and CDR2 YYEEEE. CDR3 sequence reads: CASSFLTLAGGHHEQYF. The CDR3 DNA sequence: TGTGCCAGCAGCTTTTTAACACTAGCGGGGGGGCATCACGAGCAGTACTTC.

The CDR3 DNA reads TGCAGCGTTGCGGCCCTTTCCTACAATGAGCAGTTCTTC. This sequence encodes CSVAALSYNEQFF. The V gene is TRBV29-1, the J gene TRBJ2-1; D unresolved. Germline CDR1 SQVTM, CDR2 ANQGSEA. The CDR3 contains 13 residues. V was shortened by 4 bases and J by 1 base, with 8 bases between the two germline ends.

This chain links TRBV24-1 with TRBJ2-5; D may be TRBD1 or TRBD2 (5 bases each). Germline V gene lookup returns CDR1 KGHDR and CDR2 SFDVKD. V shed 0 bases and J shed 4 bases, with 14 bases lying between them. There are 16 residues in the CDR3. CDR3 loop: CATSDLQAFGGETQYF. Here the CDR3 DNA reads TGTGCCACCAGTGATTTGCAAGCGTTTGGGGGAGAGACCCAGTACTTC.

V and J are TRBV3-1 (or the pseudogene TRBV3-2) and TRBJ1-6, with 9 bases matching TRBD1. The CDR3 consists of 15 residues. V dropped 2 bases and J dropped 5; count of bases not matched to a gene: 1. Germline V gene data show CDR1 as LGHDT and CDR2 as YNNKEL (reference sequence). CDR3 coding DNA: TGTGCCAGCAGCCAACGGACAGGGGATAATTCACCCCTCCACTTT. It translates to CASSQRTGDNSPLHF.

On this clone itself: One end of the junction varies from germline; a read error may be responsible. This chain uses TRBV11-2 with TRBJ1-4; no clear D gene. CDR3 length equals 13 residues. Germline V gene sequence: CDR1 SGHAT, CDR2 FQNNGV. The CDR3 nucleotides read TGTGCCAGCAGCAGCGTAAACGGAGGGTCGAGTCTTTTC. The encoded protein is CASSSVNGGSSLF.

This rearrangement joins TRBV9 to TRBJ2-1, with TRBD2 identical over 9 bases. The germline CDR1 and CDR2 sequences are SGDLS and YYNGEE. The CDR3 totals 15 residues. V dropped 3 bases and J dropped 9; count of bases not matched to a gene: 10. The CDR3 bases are TGTGCCAGCAGCGGAGCCGGGACTAGCTTCGGTGAGCAGTTCTTC. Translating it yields CASSGAGTSFGEQFF.

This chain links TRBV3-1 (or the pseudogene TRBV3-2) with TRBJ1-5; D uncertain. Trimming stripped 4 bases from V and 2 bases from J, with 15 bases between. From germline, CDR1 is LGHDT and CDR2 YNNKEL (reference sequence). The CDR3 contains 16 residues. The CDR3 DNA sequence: TGTGCCAGCAGCCCCACCTTTGTTGATGGCAATCAGCCCCAGCATTTT. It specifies CASSPTFVDGNQPQHF.